Given below is one T cell receptor (beta chain) in context. CDR3 length: 12 amino acids. The V gene lost 5 bases and the J gene lost 14 bases, with 16 bases spanning the gap. CDR1 is SGHNT, CDR2 YENEEA, per germline. These data are taken from a study of blood T cell repertoires in COVID-19. Study-wide context: PBMCs, B-cell-depleted T cells, or T cells were the source of the cDNA or gDNA that made up the material.

Authors' methods: Estimated nucleated cell counts came from reference gene primer amplification. This table comes from immunoSEQ multiplex PCR, and its TCRdb copy is limited to in-frame clones, with some not included. The D gene and trimming were derived from the DNA, and the V and J assignments and clone size from that table. The sample lists about 280,000 clones, roughly 90% occurring once. This TCR derives from a man in his forties or fifties with acute or convalescent COVID-19. Sequencing used peripheral blood. The J gene is TRBJ2-1, the V gene TRBV11-3; TRBD1 might be the D (6 bases). Written as DNA, the CDR3 is TGTGCCAGCAGCCAAAACGGACAGAGAAAGTTCTTC. Residues: CASSQNGQRKFF.